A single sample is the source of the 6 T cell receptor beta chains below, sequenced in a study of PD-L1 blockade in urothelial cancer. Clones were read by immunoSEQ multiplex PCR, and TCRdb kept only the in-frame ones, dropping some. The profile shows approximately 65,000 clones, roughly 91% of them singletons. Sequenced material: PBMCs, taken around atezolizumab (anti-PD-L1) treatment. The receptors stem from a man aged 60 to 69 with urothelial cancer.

CDR3 amino acids: CASSTLAGYYNEQFF. The CDR3 region has the DNA TGTGCCAGCAGCACCCTAGCGGGATACTACAATGAGCAGTTCTTC. J is TRBJ2-1 and V is TRBV9, with 9 nucleotides matching TRBD2. The germline V gene encodes CDR1 SGDLS and CDR2 YYNGEE. Trimming took 4 bases from V and 3 from J; bases not matched to a gene: 5. The CDR3 spans 15 residues.

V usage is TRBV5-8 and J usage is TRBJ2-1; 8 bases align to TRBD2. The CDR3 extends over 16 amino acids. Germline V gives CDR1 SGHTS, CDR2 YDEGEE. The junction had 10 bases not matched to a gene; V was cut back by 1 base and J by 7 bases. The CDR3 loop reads CASSLSWSGGMNEQFF. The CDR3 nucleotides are TGTGCCAGCAGCTTGTCCTGGAGCGGGGGTATGAATGAGCAGTTCTTC.

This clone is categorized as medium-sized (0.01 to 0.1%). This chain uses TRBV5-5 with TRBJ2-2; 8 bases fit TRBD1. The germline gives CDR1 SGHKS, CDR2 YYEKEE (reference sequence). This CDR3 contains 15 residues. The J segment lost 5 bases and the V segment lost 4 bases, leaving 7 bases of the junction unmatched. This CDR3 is CASSPRQGWTGELFF. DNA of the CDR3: TGTGCCAGCAGCCCCCGACAGGGGTGGACCGGGGAGCTGTTTTTT.

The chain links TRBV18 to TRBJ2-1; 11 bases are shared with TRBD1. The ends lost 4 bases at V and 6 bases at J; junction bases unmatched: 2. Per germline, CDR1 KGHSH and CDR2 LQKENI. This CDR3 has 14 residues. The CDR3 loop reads CASSRGQGANEQFF. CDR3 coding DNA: TGTGCCAGCTCACGAGGACAGGGGGCCAATGAGCAGTTCTTC.

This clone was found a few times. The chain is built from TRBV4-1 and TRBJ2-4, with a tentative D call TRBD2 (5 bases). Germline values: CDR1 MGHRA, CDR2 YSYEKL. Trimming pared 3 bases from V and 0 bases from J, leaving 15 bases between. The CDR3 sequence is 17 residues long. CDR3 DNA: TGCGCCAGCAGCCATTACGTAGCGTCAATAGCCAAAAACATTCAGTACTTC. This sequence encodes CASSHYVASIAKNIQYF.

The CDR3, as DNA: TGTGCCAGCAGCCTAACTAGCGGGGGCCTGAATGAGCAGTTCTTC. Its protein is CASSLTSGGLNEQFF. This chain connects TRBV28 to TRBJ2-1; 11 bases fit TRBD2. CDR3 size: 15 residues. The V gene's germline CDR1 is MDHEN and CDR2 SYDVKM. With 6 bases clipped from V and 7 bases from J, the junction kept 8 bases outside the gene matches.